One TCR beta chain is described in this entry. Its antigen is still unknown. The data stem from a study of chemoradiotherapy in HPV16-positive cancers. As for the study in general: Candidate HPV-specific T-cell clones and common TCR motifs came from functional assays in a couple of HPV16-positive patients.

This CDR3 is built from 14 residues. Trimming took off 2 bases at V and 9 bases at J, with 11 bases between the two ends. CDR1 is MNHEY, CDR2 SMNVEV, per germline (reference sequence). Whole-study findings and limits: Functional assays defining HPV-specific T cells used only a couple of HPV16-positive patients. Candidate HPV-specific clones and E7-related TCR motifs grew in tumor during treatment.

Assay: immunoSEQ multiplex PCR; the TCRdb copy retains only in-frame clones and omits some. The profile shows 19,000 or so clones, roughly 90% of them singletons. This sequence was found in a human donor with HPV-associated anogenital cancer. The chain joins TRBV27 to TRBJ1-6; possibly TRBD1 for D (5 bases). The sequenced sample was blood, obtained from a patient who underwent chemoradiotherapy. The CDR3 reads CASSLIGGSSPLHF. The CDR3 DNA is TGTGCCAGCAGTTTAATTGGGGGAAGTTCACCCCTCCACTTT.